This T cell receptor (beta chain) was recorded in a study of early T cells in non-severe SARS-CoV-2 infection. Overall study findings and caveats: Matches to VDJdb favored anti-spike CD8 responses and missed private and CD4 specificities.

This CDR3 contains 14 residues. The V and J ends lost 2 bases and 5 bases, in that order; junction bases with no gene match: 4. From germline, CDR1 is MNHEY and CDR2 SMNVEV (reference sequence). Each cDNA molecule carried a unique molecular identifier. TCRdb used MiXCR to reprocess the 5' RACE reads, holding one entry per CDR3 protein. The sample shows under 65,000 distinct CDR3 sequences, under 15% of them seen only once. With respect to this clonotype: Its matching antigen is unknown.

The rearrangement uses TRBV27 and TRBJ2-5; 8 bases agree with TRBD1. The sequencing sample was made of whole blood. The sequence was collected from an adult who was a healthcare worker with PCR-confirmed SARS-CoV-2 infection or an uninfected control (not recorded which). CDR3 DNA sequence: TGTGCCAGCAGTTTACAGGGGGCGCGGGAGACCCAGTACTTC. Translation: CASSLQGARETQYF.